This is a list of T cell receptor beta chains from one sample in a study of breast tumors, draining lymph nodes, adjacent tissues. TCRdb reanalysed the multiplex PCR reads using MiXCR and keeps one entry per CDR3 protein. This sample has about 270,000 distinct CDR3 sequences, with over 25% found just once. The sequenced material came from axillary lymph node tissue. These receptors were obtained from a female donor with breast cancer. Some clones in this sample may be carry-over from other donors' samples. The CDR3 runs from the conserved cysteine through the conserved F or W. Fields, in order: J gene, clone size, V gene, D gene, CDR3 protein, CDR3 DNA. A D gene is named only where the DNA matches it firmly. Expanded clones get a size class; other rows say once, few or many, or leave the size out.

TRBJ2-2	many	TRBV10-3	TRBD2	CAISELAGTGELFF	TGTGCCATCAGTGAACTAGCGGGCACCGGGGAGCTGTTTTTT
TRBJ1-5	few	TRBV6-4	NA	CASSPPPSGPNPYSNQPQHF	TGTGCCAGCAGTCCCCCCCCGTCGGGACCCAACCCTTATAGCAATCAGCCCCAGCATTTT
TRBJ1-5	many	TRBV14	NA	CASSRGGWGQPQHF	TGTGCCAGCAGCCGAGGGGGTTGGGGGCAGCCCCAGCATTTT
TRBJ2-6	NA	TRBV24-1	TRBD1	CASGTGYGANVLTF	TGTGCCAGCGGGACAGGGTACGGGGCCAACGTCCTGACTTTC
TRBJ2-7	few	TRBV6-2/TRBV6-3	TRBD2	CASSYGTSRPITYEQYF	TGTGCCAGCAGCTACGGGACTAGCCGTCCTATAACCTACGAGCAGTACTTC
TRBJ1-2	many	TRBV7-9	NA	CASSLAQAPSGGYTF	TGTGCCAGCAGCTTAGCACAAGCCCCCTCAGGGGGCTACACCTTC
TRBJ1-2	many	TRBV29-1	NA	CSVHRNAPFGGYTF	TGCAGCGTTCATAGGAATGCGCCCTTTGGGGGCTACACCTTC
TRBJ2-1	many	TRBV29-1	TRBD2	CSVTPGLAVSEQFF	TGCAGCGTTACACCGGGACTAGCTGTAAGTGAGCAGTTCTTC
TRBJ2-1	many	TRBV19	TRBD2	CASSIASGPHNEQFF	TGTGCCAGTAGTATAGCTAGCGGCCCCCACAATGAGCAGTTCTTC
TRBJ2-6	many	TRBV20-1	NA	CSASFSGLGANVLTF	TGCAGTGCTAGCTTTTCAGGGTTAGGGGCCAACGTCCTGACTTTC
TRBJ2-7	many	TRBV19	NA	CAVILGREDAYEQYF	TGTGCAGTCATACTGGGAAGGGAGGACGCCTACGAGCAGTACTTC
TRBJ2-1	many	TRBV11-2	NA	CASSLTGSKQFF	TGTGCCAGCAGCTTAACCGGGAGTAAACAGTTCTTC
TRBJ2-7	many	TRBV5-1	TRBD2	CASNLGGREQYF	TGCGCCAGCAACTTGGGAGGGCGCGAGCAGTACTTC
TRBJ1-4	few	TRBV9	NA	CACSVEGTATNEKLFF	TGTGCCTGCAGCGTAGAAGGTACAGCAACTAATGAAAAACTGTTTTTT
TRBJ1-6	NA	TRBV15	TRBD1	CATSRDRRQGVNSPLHF	TGTGCCACCAGCAGAGATCGGAGACAGGGTGTTAATTCACCCCTCCACTTT
TRBJ1-5	NA	TRBV20-1	NA	CSAGALQGRHPQHF	TGCAGTGCTGGTGCCCTGCAGGGTCGGCACCCCCAGCATTTT
TRBJ2-7	many	TRBV12-3/TRBV12-4	TRBD1	CASRSTGYGYEQYF	TGTGCCAGCAGGTCGACAGGGTATGGGTACGAGCAGTACTTC
TRBJ2-1	NA	TRBV10-1	TRBD2	CASSGTSYSYNEQFF	TGCGCCAGCAGTGGGACTAGCTACTCCTACAATGAGCAGTTCTTC
TRBJ2-1	few	TRBV5-5	NA	CASSLFYSGSYNKQFF	TGTGCCAGCAGCTTGTTCTACTCAGGGTCCTACAATAAGCAGTTCTTC
TRBJ2-3	many	TRBV7-2	TRBD2	CATALAGTPGYTQYF	TGTGCCACCGCACTAGCGGGCACCCCGGGATATACGCAGTATTTT
TRBJ1-1	few	TRBV11-2	TRBD1	CASSLGGQLNTEAFF	TGTGCCAGCAGCTTGGGGGGACAGTTGAACACTGAAGCTTTCTTT
TRBJ2-5	few	TRBV4-1	TRBD1	CASSQAGTDRDQETQYF	TGCGCCAGCAGCCAAGCCGGGACAGACCGGGACCAAGAGACCCAGTACTTC
TRBJ1-2	NA	TRBV10-1	TRBD1	CASSRGQGKANYGYTF	TGCGCCAGCAGCAGGGGACAGGGAAAGGCTAACTATGGCTACACCTTC
TRBJ1-5	many	TRBV5-6	TRBD1	CASSPRQGGQPQHF	TGTGCCAGCAGCCCGCGACAGGGAGGTCAGCCCCAGCATTTT
TRBJ1-4	NA	TRBV7-2	NA	CASSLRRGLAGVNEKLFF	TGTGCCAGCAGCTTACGCCGTGGGCTAGCGGGAGTCAATGAAAAACTGTTTTTT
TRBJ2-7	NA	TRBV3-1	TRBD2	CASSPGWEREDRNYEQYF	TGTGCCAGCAGCCCGGGATGGGAGCGGGAGGACCGAAACTACGAGCAGTACTTC
TRBJ2-7	many	TRBV29-1	TRBD2	CSVGARGGYEQYF	TGCAGCGTTGGGGCCCGCGGGGGCTACGAGCAGTACTTC
TRBJ2-7	many	TRBV19	TRBD2	CASSLGLARHYEQYF	TGTGCCAGTAGTCTTGGACTAGCGCGACACTACGAGCAGTACTTC
TRBJ2-1	NA	TRBV25-1	NA	CASSRSGGNEQFF	TGTGCCAGCTCACGAAGTGGAGGCAATGAGCAGTTCTTC
TRBJ2-7	many	TRBV7-8	TRBD1	CASSQTGGNEQYF	TGTGCCAGCAGCCAAACAGGGGGGAACGAGCAGTACTTC
TRBJ2-1	many	TRBV30	NA	CAWSGREEQFF	TGTGCCTGGAGTGGGAGGGAGGAGCAGTTCTTC
TRBJ2-7	NA	TRBV6-6	NA	CASSHRGWAYEQYF	TGTGCCAGCAGTCACCGGGGTTGGGCCTACGAGCAGTACTTC
TRBJ2-7	many	TRBV6-5	TRBD1	CASSISGTGLYEQYF	TGTGCCAGCAGTATCTCCGGGACAGGACTCTACGAGCAGTACTTC
TRBJ1-6	many	TRBV6-2/TRBV6-3	TRBD1	CASSYGTAYNSPLHF	TGTGCCAGCAGTTACGGGACAGCTTATAATTCACCCCTCCACTTT
TRBJ2-3	few	TRBV18	NA	CASSLLHTDTQYF	TGTGCCAGCTCACTGCTCCACACAGATACGCAGTATTTT
TRBJ2-7	NA	TRBV6-5	NA	CASGYREKFYEQYF	TGTGCCAGCGGTTACCGGGAGAAGTTCTACGAGCAGTACTTC
TRBJ2-3	once	TRBV7-9	NA	CASSFRRNSYNEQYF	TGTGCCAGCAGCTTTAGGAGGAACTCCTACAATGAGCAGTATTTT